This TCR beta chain was recorded in a study of shared clonotypes between healthy human individuals. In the naive CD8 group, cells lacked CD45RO and were positively selected for CCR7, so terminally differentiated effector memory CD45RA+ cells were left out. Healthy HIV-negative adults with no recent acute infections or vaccinations were recruited as donors. Study outcomes and limitations: The genetic and exposure-history diversity represented was limited by few donors. Non-shared clonotypes had lower generation probabilities than clonotypes shared by all four sorted-subset donors.

TCRdb's copy holds only in-frame clones and misses some; the assay was immunoSEQ multiplex PCR. The sample carries about 2 million clones, over 85% recorded once. Remarks on this clone: Its antigen remains unidentified. The sample contains more than one DNA sequence encoding this CDR3.

Per germline, CDR1 MDHEN and CDR2 SYDVKM. Trimming cost V 5 bases and J 1 base, with 9 bases left between them. The CDR3 is 13 amino acids. The sample comprised naive CD8+ T cells sorted from blood. The chain uses TRBV28 and TRBJ2-7, with D unresolved. The source of this sequence is a man aged 18 to 30 in good health. CDR3 region: CASSPSISYEQYF. The CDR3 DNA reads as TGTGCCAGCAGTCCCTCGATATCCTACGAGCAGTACTTC.